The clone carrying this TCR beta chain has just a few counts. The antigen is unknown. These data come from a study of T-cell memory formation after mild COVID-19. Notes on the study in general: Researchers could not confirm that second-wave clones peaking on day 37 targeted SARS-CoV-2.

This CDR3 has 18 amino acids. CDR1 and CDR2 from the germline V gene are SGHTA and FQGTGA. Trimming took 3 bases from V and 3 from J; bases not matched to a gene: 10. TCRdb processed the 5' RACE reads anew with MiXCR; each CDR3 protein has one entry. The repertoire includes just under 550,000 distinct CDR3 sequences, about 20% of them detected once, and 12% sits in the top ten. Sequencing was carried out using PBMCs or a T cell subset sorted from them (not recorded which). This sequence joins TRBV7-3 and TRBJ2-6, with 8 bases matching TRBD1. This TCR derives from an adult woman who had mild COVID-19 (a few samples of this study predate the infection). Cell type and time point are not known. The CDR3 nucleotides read TGTGCCAGCAGCTTGTTCCCCGGGACAGGCGGTGGGGCCAACGTCCTGACTTTC. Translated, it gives CASSLFPGTGGGANVLTF.